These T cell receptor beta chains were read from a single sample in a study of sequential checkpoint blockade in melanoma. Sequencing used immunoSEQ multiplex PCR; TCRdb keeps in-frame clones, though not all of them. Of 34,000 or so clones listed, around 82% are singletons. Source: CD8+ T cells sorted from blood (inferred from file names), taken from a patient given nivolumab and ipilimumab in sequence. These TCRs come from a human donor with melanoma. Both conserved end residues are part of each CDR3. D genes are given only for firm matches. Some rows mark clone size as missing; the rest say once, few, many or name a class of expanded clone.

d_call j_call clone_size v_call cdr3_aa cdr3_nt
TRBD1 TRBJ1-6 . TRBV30 CAWSVSGGSPLHF TGTGCCTGGAGTGTATCAGGGGGATCACCCCTCCACTTT
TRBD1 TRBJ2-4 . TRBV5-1 CASSSPPDRGQLAKNIQYF TGCGCCAGCAGCTCCCCCCCGGACAGGGGGCAACTAGCCAAAAACATTCAGTACTTC
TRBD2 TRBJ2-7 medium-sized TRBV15 CATSMGLAGSYEQYF TGTGCCACCAGCATGGGACTAGCGGGCTCCTACGAGCAGTACTTC
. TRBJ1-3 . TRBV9 CASSVEAFSGNTIYF TGTGCCAGCAGCGTAGAAGCGTTCTCTGGAAACACCATATATTTT
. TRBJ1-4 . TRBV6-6 CASRSLGLEKLFF TGTGCCAGCAGATCTCTGGGCCTCGAAAAACTGTTTTTT
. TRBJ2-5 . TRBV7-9 CASSLRGGARQETQYF TGTGCCAGCAGCTTAAGGGGAGGTGCGAGGCAAGAGACCCAGTACTTC
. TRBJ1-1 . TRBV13 CASSLTENTEAFF TGTGCCAGCAGCCTTACAGAGAACACTGAAGCTTTCTTT
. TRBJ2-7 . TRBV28 CASSFGRGRGPEQYF TGTGCCAGCAGTTTCGGACGGGGCAGGGGTCCCGAGCAGTACTTC
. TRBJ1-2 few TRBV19 CASTQGNRGYTF TGTGCCAGTACCCAGGGGAACCGGGGCTACACCTTC
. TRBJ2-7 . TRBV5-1 CASSLANYEQYF TGCGCCAGCAGCTTGGCCAATTACGAGCAGTACTTC
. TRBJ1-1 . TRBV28 CASSSMLNTEAFF TGTGCCAGCAGTTCTATGCTGAACACTGAAGCTTTCTTT
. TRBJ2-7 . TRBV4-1 CASSQVDTYEQYF TGCGCCAGCAGCCAAGTTGACACCTACGAGCAGTACTTC
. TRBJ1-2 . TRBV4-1 CASSQDLQPILGYGYTF TGCGCCAGCAGCCAAGACCTACAGCCGATACTAGGGTATGGCTACACCTTC
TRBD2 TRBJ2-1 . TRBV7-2 CASSYLLAGGPDEQFF TGTGCCAGCAGCTACCTCCTAGCGGGAGGGCCGGATGAGCAGTTCTTC
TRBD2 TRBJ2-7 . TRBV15 CATSREVRRLAGGGEQYF TGTGCCACCAGCAGAGAGGTCCGTAGACTAGCGGGAGGAGGCGAGCAGTACTTC
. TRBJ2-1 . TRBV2 CASTATGSSYNEQFF TGTGCCAGCACCGCTACAGGGAGCTCCTACAATGAGCAGTTCTTC
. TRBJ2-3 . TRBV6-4 CASSPLVGGGGTDTQYF TGTGCCAGCAGCCCCTTAGTTGGGGGAGGAGGAACAGATACGCAGTATTTT
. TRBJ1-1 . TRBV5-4 CASSLEEREAFF TGTGCCAGCAGCTTGGAGGAGCGTGAAGCTTTCTTT
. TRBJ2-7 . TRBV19 CASSIPGRRGSYEQYF TGTGCCAGTAGTATCCCGGGGAGGAGGGGCTCCTACGAGCAGTACTTC
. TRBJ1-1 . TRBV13 CASSFMNTEAFF TGTGCCAGCAGCTTTATGAACACTGAAGCTTTCTTT
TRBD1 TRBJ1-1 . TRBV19 CATPGTGGTEAFF TGTGCCACCCCCGGGACAGGGGGCACTGAAGCTTTCTTT
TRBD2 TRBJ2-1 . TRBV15 CATSRDLTSGRSSYNEQFF TGTGCCACCAGCAGAGATTTGACTAGCGGGAGGAGCTCCTACAATGAGCAGTTCTTC
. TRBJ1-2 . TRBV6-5 CASSSGPHQGHGYTF TGTGCCAGCAGTTCCGGACCGCACCAGGGGCATGGCTACACCTTC
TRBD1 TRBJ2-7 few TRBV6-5 CASSKGQGYYEQYF TGTGCCAGCAGTAAGGGACAGGGCTACTACGAGCAGTACTTC
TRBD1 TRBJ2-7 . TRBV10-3 CASGTGGYEQYF TGTGCCAGTGGGACAGGCGGCTACGAGCAGTACTTC
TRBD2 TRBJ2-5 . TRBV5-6 CASSLIWGLAGEETQYF TGTGCCAGCAGCTTGATCTGGGGACTAGCGGGAGAAGAGACCCAGTACTTC
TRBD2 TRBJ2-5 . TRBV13 CASSPTGLAGVQETQYF TGTGCCAGCAGCCCGACGGGACTAGCGGGGGTCCAAGAGACCCAGTACTTC
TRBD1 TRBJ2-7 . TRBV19 CASSIADRGRYEQYF TGTGCCAGTAGTATAGCGGACAGGGGTCGGTACGAGCAGTACTTC
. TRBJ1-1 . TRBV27 CASSQGIGEAFF TGTGCCAGCAGCCAGGGTATTGGTGAAGCTTTCTTT
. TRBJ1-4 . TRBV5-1 CASSEGSLGGEKLFF TGCGCCAGCAGCGAAGGGTCCCTAGGAGGGGAAAAACTGTTTTTT
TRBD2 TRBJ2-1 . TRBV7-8 CASSWRLAGVIDEQFF TGTGCCAGCAGCTGGAGACTAGCGGGAGTTATCGATGAGCAGTTCTTC
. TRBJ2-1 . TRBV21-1 CASSAPRSSVTYNEQFF TGTGCCAGCAGCGCACCTAGATCTAGCGTCACCTACAATGAGCAGTTCTTC
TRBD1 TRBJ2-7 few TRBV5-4 CASSIGQGDYEQYF TGTGCCAGCAGCATCGGACAGGGTGACTACGAGCAGTACTTC
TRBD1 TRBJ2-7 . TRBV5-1 CASSIGTGGASYEQYF TGCGCCAGCAGCATAGGGACAGGGGGAGCCTCCTACGAGCAGTACTTC
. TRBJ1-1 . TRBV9 CASSVVPDMNTEAFF TGTGCCAGCAGCGTAGTCCCAGATATGAACACTGAAGCTTTCTTT
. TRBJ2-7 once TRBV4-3 CASSQRQSRLVEQYF TGCGCCAGCAGCCAAAGACAGAGCCGATTAGTCGAGCAGTACTTC
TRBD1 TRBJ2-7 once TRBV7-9 CASSLGRGQTYEQYF TGTGCCAGCAGCTTAGGCAGGGGGCAGACCTACGAGCAGTACTTC
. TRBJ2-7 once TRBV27 CASILGGRASYEQYF TGTGCCAGCATCTTAGGGGGGAGGGCATCCTACGAGCAGTACTTC
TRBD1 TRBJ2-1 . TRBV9 CASSAGQGNEQFF TGTGCCAGCAGCGCGGGACAGGGGAATGAGCAGTTCTTC
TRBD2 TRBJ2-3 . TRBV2 CASSNLAGVTDTQYF TGTGCCAGCAGTAACCTAGCGGGAGTCACAGATACGCAGTATTTT
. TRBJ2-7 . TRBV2 CASSGTANEQYF TGTGCCAGCAGTGGGACAGCTAACGAGCAGTACTTC